These 4 T cell receptor beta chains originate from one sample sequenced in a study of blood T cell repertoires in COVID-19. The method was immunoSEQ multiplex PCR; TCRdb's version includes in-frame clones alone and lacks a portion of them. Of some 130,000 clones detected, about four fifths appear once; the ten largest clones hold around 1.4%. Sequencing was performed on peripheral blood. The source of these receptors is a man aged 55 to 70 with acute or convalescent COVID-19.

V usage is TRBV27 and J usage is TRBJ2-2, with a possible D match to TRBD2 (5 bases). The CDR3 extends over 14 amino acids. The V gene lost 5 bases and the J gene lost 4 bases, with 11 bases spanning the gap. CDR1 is MNHEY and CDR2 is SMNVEV in the germline V gene (reference sequence). CDR3 residues: CASSPRGGTGELFF. Written as DNA, the CDR3 is TGTGCCAGCAGTCCCCGGGGTGGCACCGGGGAGCTGTTTTTT.

This clone was seen only once. The chain joins TRBV6-5 to TRBJ1-1; D is perhaps TRBD1 (5 bases). The germline V gene encodes CDR1 MNHEY and CDR2 SVGAGI. CDR3 length equals 13 residues. Trimming took off 8 bases at V and 1 base at J, with 11 bases between the two ends. The CDR3 region is CASGRGQNTEAFF. The CDR3 region has the DNA TGTGCCAGCGGGAGGGGCCAGAACACTGAAGCTTTCTTT.

This clone has a handful of counts. V is TRBV5-1 and J is TRBJ2-7; D perhaps matches TRBD2 (6 bases). V was pared by 0 bases and J by 3 bases, with 13 bases between. This CDR3 is built from 15 residues. In germline, CDR1 is SGHRS, CDR2 YFSETQ. The CDR3 nucleotides are TGCGCCAGCAGCTTGGAAGAGGGCGGGGACTACGAGCAGTACTTC. Translating it yields CASSLEEGGDYEQYF. The entire variable domain, with the rest obtained from reference TRBV5-1 and TRBJ2-7, is as follows: KAGVTQTPRYLIKTRGQQVTLSCSPISGHRSVSWYQQTPGQGLQFLFEYFSETQRNKGNFPGRFSGRQFSNSRSEMNVSTLELGDSALYLCASSLEEGGDYEQYFGPGTRLTVT.

The gene calls are TRBV18 and TRBJ1-4; no clear D gene. Trimming shortened V by 8 bases and J by 7 bases, and 11 bases separated the two germline ends. This CDR3 spans 12 amino acids. Germline lookup yields CDR1 KGHSH and CDR2 LQKENI. Here the CDR3 DNA reads TGTGCCAGCGCCATACAGACTGAAAAACTGTTTTTT. Translated: CASAIQTEKLFF.